This is a list of T cell receptor beta chains from one sample in a study of early T cells in non-severe SARS-CoV-2 infection. TCRdb ran MiXCR on the 5' RACE reads and lists one entry per CDR3 protein. Of 45,000 to 65,000 distinct CDR3 sequences in the sample, more than 9.5% were seen once. The sequencing input was whole blood. The receptors derive from an adult who was a healthcare worker with PCR-confirmed SARS-CoV-2 infection or an uninfected control (not recorded which). Each CDR3 is given with its conserved first and last residue. The D gene is left open where the match is weak. Where a row states a size, it is once, few, many or the class of an expanded clone; other rows omit it.

V	size	D	J	CDR3	DNA
TRBV29-1	few	NA	TRBJ1-1	CSAAVDRNTEAFF	TGCAGCGCCGCAGTGGACAGGAACACTGAAGCTTTCTTT
TRBV18	few	NA	TRBJ1-1	CASSQYGGQNTEAFF	TGTGCCAGCTCACAATATGGGGGACAGAACACTGAAGCTTTCTTT
TRBV18	NA	NA	TRBJ1-1	CASSPVKYANTEAFF	TGTGCCAGCTCACCAGTCAAGTATGCGAACACTGAAGCTTTCTTT
TRBV29-1	many	NA	TRBJ2-1	CSVDEQFF	TGCAGCGTTGATGAGCAGTTCTTC
TRBV28	NA	NA	TRBJ2-7	CASSTTSTYEQYF	TGTGCCAGCAGTACAACGAGCACCTACGAGCAGTACTTC
TRBV27	many	NA	TRBJ2-7	CASSTTYEQYF	TGTGCCAGCAGTACCACCTACGAGCAGTACTTC
TRBV20-1	few	NA	TRBJ1-4	CSASDGSTRVFF	TGCAGTGCTAGTGATGGCTCGACTCGGGTGTTTTTT
TRBV28	few	NA	TRBJ1-4	CASSLSGILNEKLFF	TGTGCCAGCAGTCTCTCCGGGATCCTTAATGAAAAACTGTTTTTT
TRBV11-2	many	NA	TRBJ2-7	CASSSRQETYEQYF	TGTGCCAGCAGCTCCCGACAGGAAACCTACGAGCAGTACTTC
TRBV9	NA	NA	TRBJ2-2	CASSGYGALANAGELFF	TGTGCCAGCAGCGGCTACGGCGCACTAGCTAACGCCGGGGAGCTGTTTTTT
TRBV29-1	NA	NA	TRBJ1-1	CSVTARGDTEAFF	TGCAGCGTTACGGCGCGGGGCGACACTGAAGCTTTCTTT
TRBV7-9	once	NA	TRBJ2-7	CASSLQTGPYEQYF	TGTGCCAGCAGCCTACAGACAGGACCCTACGAGCAGTACTTC
TRBV5-8	NA	NA	TRBJ2-1	CASSAGDSPYNEQFF	TGTGCCAGCAGCGCGGGGGACAGCCCTTACAATGAGCAGTTCTTC
TRBV3-1	NA	NA	TRBJ2-7	CASSQDRGGGRDEQYF	TGTGCCAGCAGCCAAGATCGGGGCGGAGGGCGAGACGAGCAGTACTTC
TRBV10-3	NA	NA	TRBJ2-1	CAISEPDRGGEQFF	TGTGCCATCAGTGAGCCCGACCGTGGGGGTGAGCAGTTCTTC
TRBV20-1	few	TRBD2	TRBJ2-7	CSATRTSAIPYEQYF	TGCAGTGCCACTCGGACTAGCGCGATTCCCTACGAGCAGTACTTC
TRBV6-5	many	NA	TRBJ2-2	CASSLRQGYTGELFF	TGTGCCAGCAGTTTGAGGCAGGGGTACACCGGGGAGCTGTTTTTT
TRBV7-3	many	NA	TRBJ1-1	CASSLMQNTEAFF	TGTGCCAGCAGCTTAATGCAGAACACTGAAGCTTTCTTT
TRBV5-1	NA	NA	TRBJ1-3	CASSFGTAGNTIYF	TGCGCCAGCAGCTTTGGGACGGCTGGAAACACCATATATTTT
TRBV4-2	many	TRBD2	TRBJ2-5	CASSRGPKRGPELYQETQYF	TGTGCCAGCAGCCGAGGACCGAAGCGGGGGCCGGAACTGTACCAAGAGACCCAGTACTTC
TRBV3-1	many	NA	TRBJ2-7	CASSRRQGYEQYF	TGTGCCAGCAGCCGTCGCCAAGGGTACGAGCAGTACTTC
TRBV12-3/TRBV12-4	many	NA	TRBJ1-1	CASRAGFEGPEAFF	TGTGCCAGCAGGGCAGGGTTTGAGGGCCCTGAAGCTTTCTTT
TRBV19	many	NA	TRBJ1-5	CASSMKGREQPQHF	TGTGCCAGTAGTATGAAAGGGAGGGAACAGCCCCAGCATTTT
TRBV28	many	NA	TRBJ2-7	CASRAGTYEQYF	TGTGCCAGCCGTGCGGGGACCTACGAGCAGTACTTC
TRBV11-3	medium-sized	TRBD2	TRBJ2-3	CASGTSGTDTQYF	TGTGCCAGCGGGACTAGCGGCACAGATACGCAGTATTTT
TRBV7-9	NA	NA	TRBJ1-2	CASSILRDNYGYTF	TGTGCCAGCAGCATACTCCGGGATAACTATGGCTACACCTTC
TRBV5-1	many	NA	TRBJ1-1	CASSGGAGVNTEAFF	TGCGCCAGCAGCGGGGGCGCGGGTGTGAACACTGAAGCTTTCTTT
TRBV18	many	NA	TRBJ2-1	CASSPLNRMNEQFF	TGTGCCAGCTCCCCCCTTAACAGGATGAATGAGCAGTTCTTC
TRBV12-3/TRBV12-4	NA	NA	TRBJ1-1	CSSSLPGRAFF	TGTTCCAGCAGTTTACCAGGGCGAGCTTTCTTT
TRBV6-1	NA	TRBD1	TRBJ1-2	CASSEAGDRVSGYTF	TGTGCCAGCAGTGAAGCGGGAGACAGGGTTAGTGGCTACACCTTC
TRBV6-1	many	NA	TRBJ1-1	CASSRTATEAFF	TGTGCCAGCAGTCGGACAGCCACTGAAGCTTTCTTT